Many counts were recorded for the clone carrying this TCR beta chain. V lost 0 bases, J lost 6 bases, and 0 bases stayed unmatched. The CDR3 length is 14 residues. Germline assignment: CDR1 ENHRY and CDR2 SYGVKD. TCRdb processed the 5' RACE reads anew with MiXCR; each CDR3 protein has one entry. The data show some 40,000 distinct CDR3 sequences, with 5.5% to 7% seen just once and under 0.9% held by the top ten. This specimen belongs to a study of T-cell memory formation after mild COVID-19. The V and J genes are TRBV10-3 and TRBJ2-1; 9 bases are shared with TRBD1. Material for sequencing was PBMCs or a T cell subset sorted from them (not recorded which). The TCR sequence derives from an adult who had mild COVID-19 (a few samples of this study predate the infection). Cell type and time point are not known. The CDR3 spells CAISESTGGNEQFF. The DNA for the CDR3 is TGTGCCATCAGTGAGTCGACAGGGGGCAATGAGCAGTTCTTC.